A selection of T cell receptor beta chains follows, all from one sample in a study of T cell repertoires in cytomegalovirus infection. One entry per CDR3 protein, called by TCRdb with MiXCR from the reads. The sample contains approximately 320,000 distinct CDR3 sequences, approximately 9.5% of which appear only once. The sequenced sample was PBMCs. These receptors came from a human donor in good health (CMV status not recorded). Some clones in this sample may be carry-over from other donors' samples. The CDR3 runs from the conserved cysteine through the conserved F or W.

V	J	CDR3
TRBV27	TRBJ1-4	CASGGYVGEKLFF
TRBV20-1	TRBJ2-4	CSARHEAGAKNIQYF
TRBV30	TRBJ2-4	CAWTPKGRENIQYF
TRBV5-4	TRBJ1-1	CASTPPGTNMNTEAFF
TRBV6-2/TRBV6-3	TRBJ1-1	CASSYTSQNTEAFF
TRBV7-9	TRBJ2-7	CASSYSLGGHYEQYF
TRBV20-1	TRBJ1-2	CSASRGQGYTF
TRBV7-2	TRBJ2-5	CASSFYGTSDQETQYF
TRBV7-9	TRBJ2-2	CASSLGTSNTGELFF
TRBV12-3/TRBV12-4	TRBJ2-1	CASSSQPLGEQFF
TRBV28	TRBJ1-5	CASSPRGGLGAAQHF
TRBV7-9	TRBJ2-2	CASSYPRREGNTGELFF
TRBV7-8	TRBJ2-7	CASTLTGTGGGEQYF
TRBV7-3	TRBJ2-1	CASSHEAAGGSDEQFF
TRBV11-2	TRBJ2-7	CASSSSDRFFNEQYF
TRBV19	TRBJ1-1	CASSIFGSGTEAFF
TRBV20-1	TRBJ2-3	CSARDPTSRLSWDTQYF
TRBV7-8	TRBJ2-7	CASSLASDQGRSEQYF
TRBV15	TRBJ1-5	CATSTGNQPQHF
TRBV27	TRBJ2-1	CASTSGRQNVNEQFF
TRBV7-2	TRBJ2-1	CASSSRTSTQGTGREQFF
TRBV25-1	TRBJ1-3	CASSEYRTGNTIYF
TRBV20-1	TRBJ2-5	CSVQGPQETQYF
TRBV7-6	TRBJ2-7	CASSSAGEPYEQYF
TRBV7-2	TRBJ1-1	CASTPGNMNTEAFF